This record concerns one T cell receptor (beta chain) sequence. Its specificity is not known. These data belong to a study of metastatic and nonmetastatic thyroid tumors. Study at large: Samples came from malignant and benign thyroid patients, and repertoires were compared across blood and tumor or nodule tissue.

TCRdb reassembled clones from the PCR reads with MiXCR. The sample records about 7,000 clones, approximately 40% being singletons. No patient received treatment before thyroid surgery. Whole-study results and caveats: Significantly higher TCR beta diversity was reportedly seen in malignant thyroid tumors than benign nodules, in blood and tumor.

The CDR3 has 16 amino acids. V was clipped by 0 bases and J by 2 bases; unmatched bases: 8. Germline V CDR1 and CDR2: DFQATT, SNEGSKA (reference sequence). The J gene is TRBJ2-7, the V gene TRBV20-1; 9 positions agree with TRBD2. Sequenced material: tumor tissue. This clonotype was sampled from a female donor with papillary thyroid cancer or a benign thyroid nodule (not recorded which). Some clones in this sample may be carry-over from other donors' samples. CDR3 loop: CSARDNRAGGTYEQYF. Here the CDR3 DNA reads TGCAGTGCTAGAGACAATCGAGCGGGAGGCACCTACGAGCAGTACTTC.